The present T cell receptor (beta chain) was sequenced within a study of blood T cell repertoires in COVID-19. As for the study in general: Specimens from acute and convalescent COVID-19 originated in the United States, Italy and Spain.

This CDR3 is built from 14 residues. V was pared by 4 bases and J by 2 bases, with 11 bases between. Germline V gene sequence: CDR1 KGHSH, CDR2 LQKENI. Participant age was roughly 18 to 89 years, and participants resided in 20 to 30 US areas. Exposed enrollees had met someone with a PCR-confirmed or clinician-diagnosed COVID-19 case at some point within the 2 weeks before study entry. As originally analysed: Reference gene primer amplification yielded estimated nucleated cell counts. Assay used: immunoSEQ multiplex PCR; TCRdb lists only in-frame clones, some missing. V, J and clone size were drawn from that table, and D and trimming were deduced from the DNA. The data show about 250,000 clones, with around 84% seen just once and about 5% held by the top ten.

The sequence came from a man between 35 and 55 years old who had been exposed to COVID-19. V gene TRBV18 combines with J gene TRBJ2-5; no reliable D call. The sequencing sample was made of PBMCs or T cells enriched from blood (not recorded which). This chain's CDR3 is CASSLNPRQETQYF. The CDR3 DNA reads TGTGCCAGCTCACTTAACCCGAGACAAGAGACCCAGTACTTC.